The rows below give T cell receptor beta chains drawn from one sample of a study of blood T cells in healthy people across ages. From the 5' RACE reads, TCRdb called clonotypes with MiXCR, one entry per CDR3 protein. The table shows fewer than 1,000,000 distinct CDR3 sequences, with around half occurring only once. Sequenced sample: blood. These receptors originate from a man at least 80 years old in good health. Both conserved end residues are part of each CDR3. D genes are given only for firm matches. For some rows the clone size is stated as once, few or many, or as a class when expanded; others skip it.

v_gene	j_gene	d_gene	abundance	CDR3nt	CDR3aa
TRBV4-1	TRBJ2-1	TRBD2	.	TGCGCCAGCAGCCAAGATGATAGCGGGAGTTGGAATGAGCAGTTCTTC	CASSQDDSGSWNEQFF
TRBV7-9	TRBJ2-1	.	.	TGTGCCAGCAGCTTAGTCGTGGTAGACAATGAGCAGTTCTTC	CASSLVVVDNEQFF
TRBV5-1	TRBJ2-2	TRBD2	.	TGCGCCAGCAGCCTGCGACTAGCGGGAGACACCGGGGAGCTGTTTTTT	CASSLRLAGDTGELFF
TRBV11-2	TRBJ1-1	.	.	TGTGCCAGCAGCTTCAGGACACCTAAGGGGAACACTGAAGCTTTCTTT	CASSFRTPKGNTEAFF
TRBV29-1	TRBJ2-7	.	.	TGCAGCGTTGATGGGGCCACTAACCACGAGCAGTACTTC	CSVDGATNHEQYF
TRBV3-1	TRBJ1-5	.	few	TGTGCCAGCAGCCAAAGGCTAAGCAATCAGCCCCAGCATTTT	CASSQRLSNQPQHF
TRBV2	TRBJ1-2	.	few	TGTGCCAGCAGTGAGGGCCTCTATGGCTACACCTTC	CASSEGLYGYTF
TRBV4-1	TRBJ2-1	TRBD2	few	TGCGCCAGCAGCCAACGCCTAGCGGGGTACAATGAGCAGTTCTTC	CASSQRLAGYNEQFF
TRBV12-3/TRBV12-4	TRBJ2-7	.	.	TGTGCCAGCAGTTGGAGAGGGCCCGAGACCCACGAGCAGTACTTC	CASSWRGPETHEQYF
TRBV12-3/TRBV12-4	TRBJ2-1	.	many	TGTGCCAGCAGTGGGAACTACAATGAGCAGTTCTTC	CASSGNYNEQFF
TRBV7-8	TRBJ2-7	TRBD2	few	TGTGCCAGCAGCTCTAGCGGCTACGAGCAGTACTTC	CASSSSGYEQYF
TRBV5-1	TRBJ1-1	TRBD1	.	TGCGCCAGCAGCTGGACAGGGGGAATGACTGAAGCTTTCTTT	CASSWTGGMTEAFF
TRBV13	TRBJ2-1	TRBD2	.	TGTGCCAGCAGCTTACTTGGAATAGCGGGAGGCCACTCCTACAATGAGCAGTTCTTC	CASSLLGIAGGHSYNEQFF
TRBV24-1	TRBJ2-5	.	.	TGTGCCACCAGTCTGGACGCCCAAGAGACCCAGTACTTC	CATSLDAQETQYF
TRBV7-9	TRBJ1-4	.	.	TGTGCCAGCAGCATCGAGGGACTTCTTTTGGGTACAACTAATGAAAAACTGTTTTTT	CASSIEGLLLGTTNEKLFF
TRBV10-3	TRBJ2-1	TRBD2	few	TGTGCCATCAGTGAAGGGCTAGCGGGACCCCAGGGTGAGCAGTTCTTC	CAISEGLAGPQGEQFF
TRBV20-1	TRBJ2-1	TRBD2	few	TGCAGTGCCCTATTCAGGACTAGCGGGAGTTCGTACAATGGGCAGTTCTTC	CSALFRTSGSSYNGQFF
TRBV29-1	TRBJ2-5	TRBD1	.	TGCAGCGGAGGGGGACAGGGGGTTCAGACCCAGTACTTC	CSGGGQGVQTQYF
TRBV11-2	TRBJ2-1	.	.	TGTGCCAGCATCCCCGGCCAGCGGGCATCCTACAATGAGCAGTTCTTC	CASIPGQRASYNEQFF
TRBV4-3	TRBJ1-6	.	once	TGCGCCAGCAGCCAACTTGCGCGGGGGGGGCGGACACCCCTCCACTTT	CASSQLARGGRTPLHF